The 7 T cell receptor beta chains below were found in one sample sequenced in a study of cytomegalovirus exposure and HLA in healthy donors. PCR used 60 Vbeta primers and 13 Jbeta primers. The repertoire was sequenced with immunoSEQ multiplex PCR; TCRdb's copy has only in-frame clones and lacks some. The sample includes more than 85,000 clones, roughly 79% of them seen just once. Source material: PBMCs. The source of these receptors is a man aged 40-49 years in good health and CMV-seronegative.

The chain recombines TRBV5-1 with TRBJ2-4; TRBD2 agrees at 7 bases. The germline gives CDR1 SGHRS, CDR2 YFSETQ. This CDR3 is 16 amino acids long. V was clipped by 0 bases and J by 8 bases; unmatched bases: 11. The CDR3 sequence: CASSLAGGLAEDIQYF. CDR3 coding DNA: TGCGCCAGCAGCTTGGCCGGGGGTCTAGCGGAAGACATTCAGTACTTC.

This clone was counted once. The genes are TRBV6-5 and TRBJ1-3, with D tentatively TRBD1 (6 bases). Germline lookup yields CDR1 MNHEY and CDR2 SVGAGI. The V gene lost 8 bases and the J gene lost 3 bases, with 11 bases spanning the gap. The length of the CDR3 is 13 residues. The CDR3 spells CASSGQSGNTIYF. The CDR3 DNA is TGTGCCAGCTCTGGACAGAGTGGAAACACCATATATTTT.

This clone was picked up a small number of times. V gene TRBV1 combines with J gene TRBJ1-2. TRBV1 is designated a pseudogene. CDR3 length equals 15 residues. CDR3 sequence: CTSSPRWGGNYGYTF. In DNA, the CDR3 is TGCACCAGCAGCCCCCGGTGGGGGGGGAACTATGGCTACACCTTC.

J is TRBJ1-3 and V is TRBV6-1; TRBD1 aligns across 8 bases. Trimming removed 8 bases from V and 1 base from J; junction bases left unmatched: 4. The CDR3 consists of 14 residues. The germline CDR1 and CDR2 sequences are MNHNS and SASEGT. CDR3 sequence reads: CASPDRESGNTIYF. In DNA, the CDR3 is TGTGCCAGCCCGGACAGGGAGTCTGGAAACACCATATATTTT.

This sequence joins TRBV29-1 and TRBJ2-5, with TRBD2 as a possible D gene (6 bases). The DNA end favors TRBJ2-7, so the J call may be wrong. Germline V gene data show CDR1 as SQVTM and CDR2 as ANQGSEA. This CDR3 is 14 amino acids long. DNA of the CDR3: TGCAGCGTGACGGGGTTAGCGGCGGGCCACGAGCAGTACTTC. It encodes CSVTGLAAGHEQYF.

This rearrangement joins TRBV6-5 to TRBJ2-1, with 10 bases fitting TRBD2. The CDR3 sequence is 14 residues long. Germline V gene lookup returns CDR1 MNHEY and CDR2 SVGAGI. V was clipped by 5 bases and J by 8 bases; unmatched bases: 6. CDR3 coding DNA: TGTGCCAGCAGTCCGCTAGCGGGAGCGTATGAGCAGTTCTTC. As protein: CASSPLAGAYEQFF.

V usage is TRBV2 and J usage is TRBJ2-3; 11 nucleotides agree with TRBD2. This CDR3 has 16 amino acids. Germline CDR1 SNHLY, CDR2 FYNNEI. J was trimmed by 4 bases and V by 7 bases; bases with no gene match: 10. The DNA of the CDR3 is TGTGCCAGCACCCGGCTCCATAGCGGGGGGGCAGATACGCAGTATTTT. The encoded protein is CASTRLHSGGADTQYF.